This T cell receptor (beta chain) was documented in a study of blood T cells in healthy people across ages. About the research overall: The capture of about one barcoded beta molecule per two T cells was achieved by template switching.

For the second PCR, which ran for about 6 to 11 cycles, a sample-barcoded 5' primer and a J-beta primer mix were used. Each cDNA molecule carried a tag from a template-switch adaptor that contained 12 random nucleotides. TCRdb analysed the 5' RACE reads with MiXCR anew, one entry per CDR3 protein. The sample carries roughly 800,000 distinct CDR3 sequences, roughly 34% recorded once. Study-level points and caveats: Naive CD4+ cell counts and diversity both ran higher in long-lived than in aged donors.

This clonotype was recorded many times. The antigen is not known. Germline-derived CDR1 and CDR2 are MNHEY and SVGEGT. V lost 8 bases to trimming and J lost 5 bases, with 36 bases between them. The CDR3 extends over 20 amino acids. The specimen sequenced was blood. The receptor was derived from a man between 18 and 35 years old in good health. The chain is built from TRBV6-2 or TRBV6-3 and TRBJ1-2, with no clear D. For the CDR3, the DNA is TGTGCCAGCTTTTCACCCCATATCTCAACTCTCCCGACGGTGATGTATGGCTACACCTTC. It encodes CASFSPHISTLPTVMYGYTF.